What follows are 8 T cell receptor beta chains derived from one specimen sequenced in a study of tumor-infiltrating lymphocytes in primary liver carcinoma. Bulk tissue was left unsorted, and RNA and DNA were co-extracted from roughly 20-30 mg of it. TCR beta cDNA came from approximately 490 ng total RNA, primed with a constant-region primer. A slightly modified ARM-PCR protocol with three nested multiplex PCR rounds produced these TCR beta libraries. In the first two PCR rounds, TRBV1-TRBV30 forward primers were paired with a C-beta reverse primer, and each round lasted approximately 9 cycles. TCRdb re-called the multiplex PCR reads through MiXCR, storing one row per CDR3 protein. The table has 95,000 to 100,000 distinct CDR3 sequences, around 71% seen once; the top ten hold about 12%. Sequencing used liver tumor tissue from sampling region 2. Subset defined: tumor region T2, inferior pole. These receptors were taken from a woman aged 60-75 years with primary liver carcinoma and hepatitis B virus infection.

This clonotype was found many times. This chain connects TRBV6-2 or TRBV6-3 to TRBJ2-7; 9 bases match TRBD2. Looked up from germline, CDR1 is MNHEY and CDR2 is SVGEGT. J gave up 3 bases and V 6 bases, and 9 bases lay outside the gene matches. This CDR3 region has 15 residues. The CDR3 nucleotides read TGTGCCAGCAGGCCCCGGGGTAGCGGGAGCTACGAGCAGTACTTC. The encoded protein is CASRPRGSGSYEQYF.

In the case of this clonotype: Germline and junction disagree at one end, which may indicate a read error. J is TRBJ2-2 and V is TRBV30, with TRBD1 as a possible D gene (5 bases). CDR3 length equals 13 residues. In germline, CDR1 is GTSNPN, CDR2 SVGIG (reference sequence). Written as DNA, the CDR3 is TGTGCCTGGAGGACAGCAAACACGGGGGAGCTGTTTTTT. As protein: CAWRTANTGELFF. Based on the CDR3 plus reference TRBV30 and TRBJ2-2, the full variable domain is SQTIHQWPATLVQPVGSPLSLECTVEGTSNPNLYWYRQAAGRGLQLLFYSVGIGQISSEVPQNLSASRPQDRQFILSSKKLLLSDSGFYLCAWRTANTGELFFGEGSRLTVL.

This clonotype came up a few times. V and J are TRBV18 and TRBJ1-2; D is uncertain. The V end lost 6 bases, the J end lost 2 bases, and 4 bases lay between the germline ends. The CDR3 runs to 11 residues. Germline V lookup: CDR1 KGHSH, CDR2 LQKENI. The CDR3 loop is CASSRNYGYTF. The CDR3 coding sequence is TGTGCCAGCTCGAGGAACTATGGCTACACCTTC.

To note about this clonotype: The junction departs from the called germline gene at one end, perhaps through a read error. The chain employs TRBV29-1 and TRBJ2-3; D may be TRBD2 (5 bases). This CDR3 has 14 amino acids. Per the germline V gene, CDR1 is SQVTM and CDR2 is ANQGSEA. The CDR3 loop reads CSVALIRDTDTQYF. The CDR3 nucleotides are TGTAGCGTTGCCCTGATCCGGGACACAGATACGCAGTATTTT.

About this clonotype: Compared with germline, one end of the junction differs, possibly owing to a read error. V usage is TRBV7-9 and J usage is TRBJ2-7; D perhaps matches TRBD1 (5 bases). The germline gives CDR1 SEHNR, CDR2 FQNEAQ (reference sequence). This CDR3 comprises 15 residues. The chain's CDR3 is CASTQGWGFSYEQYF. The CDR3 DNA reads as TGTGCCAGCACCCAGGGTTGGGGATTTAGCTACGAGCAGTATTTC. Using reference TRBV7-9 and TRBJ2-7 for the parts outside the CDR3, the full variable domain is DTGVSQNPRHKITKRGQNVTFRCDPISEHNRLYWYRQTLGQGPEFLTYFQNEAQLEKSRLLSDRFSAERPKGSFSTLEIQRTEQGDSAMYLCASTQGWGFSYEQYFGPGTRLTVT.

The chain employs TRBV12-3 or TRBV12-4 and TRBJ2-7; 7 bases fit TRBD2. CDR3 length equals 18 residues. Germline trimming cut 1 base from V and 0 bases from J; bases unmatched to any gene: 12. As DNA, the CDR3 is TGTGCCAGCAGTTTAGAAGACAGACTAGCAATCAGCTCCTACGAGCAGTACTTC. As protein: CASSLEDRLAISSYEQYF.

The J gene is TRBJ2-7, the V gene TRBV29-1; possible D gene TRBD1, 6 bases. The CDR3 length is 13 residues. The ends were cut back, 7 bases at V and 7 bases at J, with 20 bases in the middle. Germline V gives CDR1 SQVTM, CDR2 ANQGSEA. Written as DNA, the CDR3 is TGCAGCGCTGGCATCCCCGGAACAGGGGAGCAGTACTTC. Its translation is CSAGIPGTGEQYF.

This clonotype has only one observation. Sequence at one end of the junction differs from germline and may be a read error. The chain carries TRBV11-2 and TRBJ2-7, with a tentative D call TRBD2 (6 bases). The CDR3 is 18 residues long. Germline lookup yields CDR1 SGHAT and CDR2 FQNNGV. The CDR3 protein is CASSLDWVSLARPYEQYF. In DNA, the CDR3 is TGTGCCAGCAGCTTAGATTGGGTCAGTCTAGCGCGTCCCTACGAGCAATATTTC.